Shown below are 25 T cell receptor beta chains from a single sample sequenced in a study of blood T cell repertoires in COVID-19. Generated by immunoSEQ multiplex PCR, the TCRdb table keeps only in-frame clones and is missing some. This table has some 160,000 clones, approximately 80% appearing once. The sample consisted of peripheral blood. These receptors were obtained from a woman of 80 years or more with COVID-19, enrolled during active disease.

This clone was observed a handful of times. The CDR3 DNA reads TGCGCCAGCAGCTTAGCCGGGTTCACTGAAGCTTTCTTT. The encoded protein is CASSLAGFTEAFF. This sequence joins TRBV5-1 and TRBJ1-1, with D uncertain. The CDR3 is 13 residues long. Germline V gene data show CDR1 as SGHRS and CDR2 as YFSETQ. V lost 2 bases to trimming and J lost 4 bases, with 9 bases between them.

This rearrangement joins TRBV13 to TRBJ1-2; perhaps TRBD1 as D (6 bases). V lost 10 bases, J lost 4 bases, and 10 bases lay in between. The CDR3 has 11 residues. The V gene's germline CDR1 is PRHDT and CDR2 FYEKMQ (reference sequence). Here the CDR3 reads CATSGVYGYTF. CDR3 sequence (DNA): TGTGCCACTTCAGGGGTCTATGGCTACACCTTC.

The chain employs TRBV7-2 and TRBJ2-7; no clear D gene. V was pared by 2 bases and J by 0 bases, with 14 bases between. The germline V gene encodes CDR1 SGHTA and CDR2 FQGNSA. The CDR3 has 16 residues. The CDR3 DNA sequence: TGTGCCAGCAGCTTAATGAGCGATATCAGCTCCTACGAGCAGTACTTC. Residues: CASSLMSDISSYEQYF.

V is TRBV6-5 and J is TRBJ2-3, with 14 bases that match TRBD2. Trimming at V came to 10 bases and at J to 4 bases, leaving 4 bases not matched to a gene. Germline V CDR1 and CDR2: MNHEY, SVGAGI. The CDR3 is 14 residues long. The CDR3 reads CAIRLAGGPDTQYF. The CDR3 bases are TGTGCCATAAGACTAGCGGGAGGGCCAGATACGCAGTATTTT.

As DNA, the CDR3 is TGTGCCAGCAGTTTAAGGACAGTCACCGGGGAGCTGTTTTTT. Its protein is CASSLRTVTGELFF. V gene TRBV28 combines with J gene TRBJ2-2; perhaps TRBD1 as D (6 bases). The CDR3 is made up of 14 amino acids. V was trimmed by 2 bases and J by 4 bases, leaving 8 bases between them. The germline CDR1 and CDR2 sequences are MDHEN and SYDVKM.

This clone was detected once. The CDR3, as DNA: TGTGCCAGCAGCTTAACTAGCGGGAGCTCCTACGAGCAGTACTTC. Its protein is CASSLTSGSSYEQYF. This chain joins TRBV7-3 and TRBJ2-7; 9 bases align to TRBD2. V lost 0 bases and J lost 0; bases outside the gene matches: 0. Germline CDR1 and CDR2: SGHTA and FQGTGA. This CDR3 region has 15 residues.

The J gene is TRBJ2-1, the V gene TRBV7-8; 10 bases fit TRBD2. Looked up from germline, CDR1 is SGHVS and CDR2 is FQNEAQ. V trimming: 5 bases; J trimming: 8 bases; junction bases outside the gene matches: 12. CDR3 size: 16 residues. CDR3 DNA sequence: TGTGCCAGCAGCCTTTTGGGATTAGCGGGAGGATATGAGCAGTTCTTC. Translated: CASSLLGLAGGYEQFF.

The chain recombines TRBV2 with TRBJ2-5; D ambiguous. The germline gives CDR1 SNHLY, CDR2 FYNNEI. The CDR3 covers 13 residues. The V gene lost 3 bases and the J gene lost 2 bases, with 7 bases spanning the gap. The CDR3 DNA reads as TGTGCCAGCAGTGACCCCCGGCAAGAGACCCAGTACTTC. Encoded protein: CASSDPRQETQYF. Drawing the rest from reference TRBV2 and TRBJ2-5, the complete variable domain is EPEVTQTPSHQVTQMGQEVILRCVPISNHLYFYWYRQILGQKVEFLVSFYNNEISEKSEIFDDQFSVERPDGSNFTLKIRSTKLEDSAMYFCASSDPRQETQYFGPGTRLLVL.

The chain combines TRBV5-1 with TRBJ2-4, with a tentative D call TRBD1 (6 bases). Germline V gives CDR1 SGHRS, CDR2 YFSETQ. The CDR3 has 11 amino acids. Trimming left V 3 bases short and J 13 bases short, with 11 bases between. DNA for the CDR3: TGCGCCAGCAGCTACACAGGGAAACAGTACTTC. This translates into CASSYTGKQYF.

V is TRBV5-5 and J is TRBJ2-7; D not certain. V lost 3 bases and J lost 1, with 2 bases in between. Germline V gene lookup returns CDR1 SGHKS and CDR2 YYEKEE (reference sequence). The CDR3 runs 11 residues. CDR3 sequence (DNA): TGTGCCAGCAGCTCTTCCTACGAGCAGTACTTC. Its translation is CASSSSYEQYF. The variable domain in full, completed from reference TRBV5-5 and TRBJ2-7, reads DAGVTQSPTHLIKTRGQQVTLRCSPISGHKSVSWYQQVLGQGPQFIFQYYEKEERGRGNFPDRFSARQFPNYSSELNVNALLLGDSALYLCASSSSYEQYFGPGTRLTVT.

This clone was seen a few times. The chain has TRBV3-1 (or the pseudogene TRBV3-2) and TRBJ1-2; tentative D call: TRBD1 (5 bases). Germline V lookup: CDR1 LGHDT, CDR2 YNNKEL (reference sequence). CDR3 size: 13 residues. V shed 4 bases and J shed 8 bases, with 14 bases lying between them. CDR3 sequence reads: CASSPQGGVGYTF. The CDR3 DNA reads as TGTGCCAGCAGCCCCCAGGGAGGCGTAGGCTACACCTTC.

This chain links TRBV5-1 with TRBJ1-3, with no clear D. Germline CDR1 is SGHRS and CDR2 is YFSETQ. This CDR3 has 13 residues. Between the trimmed V and J ends, which lost 3 bases and 10 bases, there was a span of 14 bases. CDR3 DNA sequence: TGCGCCAGCAGCTCAGGCCCCGCGGGAACCATATATTTT. It encodes CASSSGPAGTIYF.

This clone was recorded a few times. The chain carries TRBV5-1 and TRBJ1-1, with no clear D. V lost 4 bases to trimming and J lost 6 bases, with 13 bases between them. The CDR3 has 13 residues. Germline V gene data show CDR1 as SGHRS and CDR2 as YFSETQ. The chain's CDR3 is CASSPLQFAEAFF. CDR3 DNA: TGCGCCAGCAGCCCGTTACAGTTCGCTGAAGCTTTCTTT.

V gene TRBV5-1 combines with J gene TRBJ2-7; 8 bases align to TRBD1. The ends lost 1 base at V and 2 bases at J; junction bases unmatched: 5. CDR1 and CDR2 from the germline V gene are SGHRS and YFSETQ. The CDR3 is 15 residues long. The CDR3 is CASSLSQGAAYEQYF. The CDR3 nucleotides are TGCGCCAGCAGCTTGTCTCAGGGGGCCGCCTACGAGCAGTACTTC. The full variable domain, in which reference TRBV5-1 and TRBJ2-7 provide the parts outside the CDR3, is KAGVTQTPRYLIKTRGQQVTLSCSPISGHRSVSWYQQTPGQGLQFLFEYFSETQRNKGNFPGRFSGRQFSNSRSEMNVSTLELGDSALYLCASSLSQGAAYEQYFGPGTRLTVT.

J is TRBJ2-7 and V is TRBV3-1 (or the pseudogene TRBV3-2); 9 positions agree with TRBD2. Germline V gene data show CDR1 as LGHDT and CDR2 as YNNKEL (reference sequence). Losses at the gene ends were 6 bases for V and 5 bases for J; bases not matched to a gene: 8. This CDR3 region has 14 residues. The CDR3 DNA reads as TGTGCCAGCAGTCTAGCGGGAAACACCGACGAGCAGTACTTC. It translates to CASSLAGNTDEQYF.

The chain employs TRBV6-5 and TRBJ1-1; D remains ambiguous. Germline values: CDR1 MNHEY, CDR2 SVGAGI. V lost 4 bases to trimming and J lost 1 base, with 13 bases between them. The CDR3 has 15 residues. The CDR3 is CASSLSRVRNTEAFF. DNA for the CDR3: TGTGCCAGCAGTTTGTCCCGGGTGCGGAACACTGAAGCTTTCTTT.

This chain joins TRBV6-5 and TRBJ1-1, with TRBD1 identical over 7 bases. The junction had 3 bases not matched to a gene; V was cut back by 2 bases and J by 0 bases. The CDR3 has 15 amino acids. Germline CDR1 is MNHEY and CDR2 is SVGAGI. CDR3 coding DNA: TGTGCCAGCAGTTACACAGGGGCCCTGAACACTGAAGCTTTCTTT. Its translation is CASSYTGALNTEAFF.

The rearrangement links TRBV5-1 to TRBJ2-7, with 13 bases that match TRBD2. The trim removed 3 bases at V and 7 bases at J, leaving 10 bases unmatched. Germline values: CDR1 SGHRS, CDR2 YFSETQ. The CDR3 sequence is 16 residues long. In DNA, the CDR3 is TGCGCCAGCAGCTGGACTAGCGGGAGTCCCCCGGGGGAGCAGTACTTC. Amino acid sequence: CASSWTSGSPPGEQYF.

V usage is TRBV19 and J usage is TRBJ1-1, with D possibly matching TRBD1 (5 bases). The CDR3 is made up of 13 amino acids. V lost 7 bases, J lost 5 bases, and 14 bases lay in between. The germline V gene has CDR1 LNHDA and CDR2 SQIVND (reference sequence). CDR3 nucleotide sequence: TGTGCCAGTATTAGGCGGGGGGGGACTGAAGCTTTCTTT. Its translation: CASIRRGGTEAFF. The whole variable domain, remainder taken from reference TRBV19 and TRBJ1-1, is DGGITQSPKYLFRKEGQNVTLSCEQNLNHDAMYWYRQDPGQGLRLIYYSQIVNDFQKGDIAEGYSVSREKKESFPLTVTSAQKNPTAFYLCASIRRGGTEAFFGQGTRLTVV.

The V gene is TRBV7-8, the J gene TRBJ2-7, with 9 positions matching TRBD2. This CDR3 has 19 residues. J gave up 3 bases and V 5 bases, and 20 bases lay outside the gene matches. Germline lookup yields CDR1 SGHVS and CDR2 FQNEAQ. CDR3 DNA: TGTGCCAGCAGCCCGACGGGGCGGGAGGGTCCCCCCGATAACTACGAGCAGTACTTC. It specifies CASSPTGREGPPDNYEQYF.

The chain has TRBV5-1 and TRBJ2-6; a weak D match, TRBD1 (6 bases). The germline gives CDR1 SGHRS, CDR2 YFSETQ. V dropped 4 bases and J dropped 0 bases, with 8 bases sitting between them. The length of the CDR3 is 15 residues. CDR3 sequence: CASSQTGSGANVLTF. In DNA, the CDR3 is TGCGCCAGCAGCCAGACAGGCTCTGGGGCCAACGTCCTGACTTTC.

This chain joins TRBV24-1 and TRBJ2-1, with 8 bases lining up with TRBD1. Per the germline V gene, CDR1 is KGHDR and CDR2 is SFDVKD. The V and J ends lost 7 bases and 0 bases, in that order; junction bases with no gene match: 7. This CDR3 contains 16 residues. The CDR3 sequence is CATSADRASSYNEQFF. CDR3 nucleotides: TGTGCCACCAGCGCGGACAGGGCGAGCTCCTACAATGAGCAGTTCTTC.

The chain couples TRBV19 to TRBJ2-2; TRBD2 is a possible D gene (6 bases). Trimming cost V 5 bases and J 4 bases, with 14 bases left between them. This CDR3 is 15 amino acids long. Per germline, CDR1 LNHDA and CDR2 SQIVND (reference sequence). The CDR3 DNA reads as TGTGCCAGTAGTTGGACACGCGGGGTCACCGGGGAGCTGTTTTTT. Encoded protein: CASSWTRGVTGELFF.

The chain employs TRBV5-1 and TRBJ2-7, with D tentatively TRBD2 (7 bases). V lost 1 base and J 7 bases, leaving 18 bases between the germline ends. CDR3 length: 15 amino acids. Germline CDR1 SGHRS, CDR2 YFSETQ. The chain's CDR3 is CASSLRAGRGGEQYF. The CDR3 DNA reads TGCGCCAGCAGCTTGAGAGCGGGAAGAGGGGGAGAGCAGTACTTC.

The chain employs TRBV7-3 and TRBJ1-3; D gene ambiguous. Between the trimmed V and J ends, which lost 5 bases and 0 bases, there was a span of 14 bases. This CDR3 contains 16 residues. Germline assignment: CDR1 SGHTA and CDR2 FQGTGA. For the CDR3, the DNA is TGTGCCAGCAGCCGCACTAGTGTGTTCTCTGGAAACACCATATATTTT. Its protein is CASSRTSVFSGNTIYF.